This TCR beta chain was obtained from a study of T cell repertoires in cytomegalovirus infection. Overall study: It was recently identified HLA-C-restricted and well-studied HLA-B-restricted CMV epitopes that the study used. Carrying CMV and the relevant HLA type showed in public TCR beta signatures. Study-level findings and limits: HLA-C-restricted CMV-specific TCR beta clonotypes were dominant in the ex vivo response. Identification of carriers of CMV plus the relevant HLA was performed using cumulative public TCR beta family frequency.

About this clonotype itself: Its antigen is undetermined. A much bigger clone sits one base away, suggesting this may be a read error.

TCRdb passed the reads through MiXCR, listing each CDR3 protein once. Found here are 650,000 to 900,000 distinct CDR3 sequences, 25% to 35% of them singletons; the top ten hold roughly 13%. This CDR3 is 16 amino acids long. CDR1 and CDR2 from the germline V gene are SGHTA and FQGNSA. V trimming: 6 bases; J trimming: 0 bases; junction bases outside the gene matches: 7. The rearrangement links TRBV7-2 to TRBJ2-3, with TRBD2 matching 9 bases. This TCR was sampled from a human donor in good health (CMV status not recorded). Some clones in this sample may be carry-over from other donors' samples. The sequencing here drew on cultured CD8+ T cells from PBMCs, taken from culture after CMV antigen stimulation. In DNA, the CDR3 is TGTGCCAGCAGGTCTAGACTAGCGGAGAGCACAGATACGCAGTATTTT. This translates into CASRSRLAESTDTQYF. The full variable domain, with the rest looked up from reference TRBV7-2 and TRBJ2-3, is GAGVSQSPSNKVTEKGKDVELRCDPISGHTALYWYRQSLGQGLEFLIYFQGNSAPDKSGLPSDRFSAERTGGSVSTLTIQRTQQEDSAVYLCASRSRLAESTDTQYFGPGTRLTVL.